This is a list of T cell receptor beta chains from one sample in a study of cytomegalovirus exposure and HLA in healthy donors. The data were produced by immunoSEQ multiplex PCR, yet TCRdb's version contains in-frame clones alone and is incomplete. The table records over 60,000 clones, around 66% of them present only once. Sequenced material: PBMCs. Receptors originate from a male donor in good health and CMV-seropositive. Both conserved end residues are part of each CDR3. D genes are given only for firm matches. Size values are once, few and many counts, or a class for expanded clones, and some rows have none.

few	.	TRBV27	TRBJ2-1	TGTGCCAGCAGTTTATTCTCCCCGGCGGGGAATGAGCAGTTCTTC	CASSLFSPAGNEQFF
.	.	TRBV28	TRBJ1-1	TGTGGGTGTGGAGTTAGGATGAACACTGAAGCTTTCTTT	CGCGVRMNTEAFF
few	.	TRBV19	TRBJ1-1	TGTGCCACCGAGCGCAGGGGCGGGAACACTGAAGCTTTCTTT	CATERRGGNTEAFF
.	TRBD1	TRBV10-3	TRBJ1-5	TGTGCCATCAGTTCGGACAGGGACAATCAGCCCCAGCATTTT	CAISSDRDNQPQHF
.	.	TRBV7-2	TRBJ2-7	TGTGCCAGCAGCTTTGGGGGGTCCTACGAGCAGTACTTC	CASSFGGSYEQYF
.	TRBD2	TRBV6-1	TRBJ2-1	TGTGCCAGCACCGGACTAGCGGGGGACAATGAGCAGTTCTTC	CASTGLAGDNEQFF
.	TRBD1	TRBV14	TRBJ2-5	TGTGCCAGCAGCTCTCCGCAGGGGGCCAGAGAGACCCAGTACTTC	CASSSPQGARETQYF
.	.	TRBV7-3	TRBJ2-2	TGTGCCAGCAGCCATCAAATGAACACCGGGGAGCTGTTTTTT	CASSHQMNTGELFF
once	TRBD2	TRBV18	TRBJ2-5	TGTGCCAGCTCCCGTGGGGGGGATCCAGAGACCCAGTACTTC	CASSRGGDPETQYF
.	.	TRBV4-2	TRBJ2-7	TGTGCCAGCAGCCAAAACAGGGATTCCTACGAGCAGTACTTC	CASSQNRDSYEQYF
.	.	TRBV19	TRBJ2-7	TGTGCCAGTAGTATAGAGGAGGGCCTCTCCTACGAGCAGTACTTC	CASSIEEGLSYEQYF
.	TRBD1	TRBV19	TRBJ2-7	TGTGCCAGTAGTATAGCGGGACAGGGCCACGAGCAGTACTTC	CASSIAGQGHEQYF
.	TRBD1	TRBV5-1	TRBJ2-7	TGCGCCAGCGGACAGGGGTACGAGCAGTACTTC	CASGQGYEQYF
.	TRBD2	TRBV2	TRBJ2-5	TGTGCCAGCAGTCGCACTACGACTAGCGGGGGGCTTGAAGGAGAGACCCAGTACTTC	CASSRTTTSGGLEGETQYF
.	.	TRBV6-6	TRBJ1-4	TGTGCCAGCAGTTACAGCTCAACTAATGAAAAACTGTTTTTT	CASSYSSTNEKLFF
.	TRBD1	TRBV6-5	TRBJ2-1	TGTGCCAGCAGTTTGCAGGGGGAGAGTAATGAGCAGTTCTTC	CASSLQGESNEQFF
.	.	TRBV5-1	TRBJ2-7	TGCGCCAGCAGCTTCCCGGGACAGGGGGGACTAGCGTCGTCCTACGAGCAGTACTTC	CASSFPGQGGLASSYEQYF
.	.	TRBV4-3	TRBJ1-6	TGCGCCAGCAGCCAGATACAGGGATCACCCCTCCACTTT	CASSQIQGSPLHF
.	.	TRBV4-3	TRBJ1-2	TGCGCCAGCAGCCACCTTGATGGGGGCTTAAAATCTGGCTACACCTTC	CASSHLDGGLKSGYTF
.	.	TRBV5-6	TRBJ2-2	TGTGCCAGCAGCTTCACAGGGTTAGGCTCCGGGGAGCTGTTTTTT	CASSFTGLGSGELFF
once	TRBD2	TRBV10-3	TRBJ2-7	TGTGCCATCAGTGCCGGGACTAGCGTCTCCTACGAGCAGTACTTC	CAISAGTSVSYEQYF
few	TRBD1	TRBV12-5	TRBJ1-5	TGTGCTAGTGGCCGAAGGACAGGGATCGGCAATCAGCCCCAGCATTTT	CASGRRTGIGNQPQHF
.	.	TRBV6-5	TRBJ1-1	TGTGCCAGCAGTACCAGGGGGAACACTGAAGCTTTCTTT	CASSTRGNTEAFF
.	TRBD2	TRBV9	TRBJ2-7	TGTGCCAGCAGCGGGACTAGCGGGAGCCTTAGCTCCTACGAGCAGTACTTC	CASSGTSGSLSSYEQYF
.	.	TRBV9	TRBJ1-1	TGTGCCAGCAGCACTTCGACAGGGAACACTGAAGCTTTCTTT	CASSTSTGNTEAFF
.	.	TRBV27	TRBJ2-2	TGTGCCAGCAGTCCTACCAGGGGGGAGCTGTTTTTT	CASSPTRGELFF
.	TRBD2	TRBV6-5	TRBJ2-3	TGTGCCAGCACCGACGCGCGGGAGACAGATACGCAGTATTTT	CASTDARETDTQYF
once	TRBD2	TRBV19	TRBJ2-3	TGTGCCAGTAGTATAGTAGCGGGGCACACAGATACGCAGTATTTT	CASSIVAGHTDTQYF
few	.	TRBV5-1	TRBJ2-7	TGCGCCAGCAGCTACCGGGACACCCCCTACGAGCAGTACTTC	CASSYRDTPYEQYF
.	TRBD2	TRBV6-6	TRBJ2-7	TGTGCCAGCAATTTAGCGGGGGGAGATGAGCAGTACTTC	CASNLAGGDEQYF
.	TRBD2	TRBV5-1	TRBJ2-2	TGCGCCAGCAGCCCTAGCGGGGGGAACACCGGGGAGCTGTTTTTT	CASSPSGGNTGELFF
.	.	TRBV19	TRBJ2-5	TGTGCCAGTAGTATGAGGCGGGAACTAAGAGAGACCCAGTACTTC	CASSMRRELRETQYF
.	.	TRBV7-2	TRBJ1-1	TGTGCCAGCAGCTTCGGTCCTATGAACACTGAAGCTTTCTTT	CASSFGPMNTEAFF
.	TRBD2	TRBV13	TRBJ2-3	TGTGCCAGCAGCTTAGGGAGTCTAGCGGGGGATCCAGATACGCAGTATTTT	CASSLGSLAGDPDTQYF
few	.	TRBV18	TRBJ1-2	TGTGCCAGCTCACGCGAGAGGGAGGGCGGCTACACCTTC	CASSREREGGYTF
.	TRBD1	TRBV7-2	TRBJ2-3	TGTGCCAGCAGCCAACGACAGGGAACAGATACGCAGTATTTT	CASSQRQGTDTQYF
.	TRBD1	TRBV30	TRBJ2-2	TGTGCCTGGAGCGTAGGGACAGGGTGGGGTGGCGGGGAGCTGTTTTTT	CAWSVGTGWGGGELFF
.	.	TRBV9	TRBJ2-2	TGTGCCAGCAGCCCGCAGGACTCTTCCACCGGGGAGCTGTTTTTT	CASSPQDSSTGELFF
.	.	TRBV6-5	TRBJ2-7	TGTGCCAGCAGTTACCTGACTGAATCCTACGAGCAGTACTTC	CASSYLTESYEQYF
.	.	TRBV9	TRBJ2-5	TGTGCCAGCAGCGTAGCTCCCCTAACGGAGACCCAGTACTTC	CASSVAPLTETQYF
.	.	TRBV30	TRBJ1-1	TGTGCCTGGAGTGACGGGGGAACGACTGAAGCTTTCTTT	CAWSDGGTTEAFF
few	TRBD2	TRBV5-1	TRBJ2-1	TGCGCCAGCAGCAGGGGACTAGCGGGGGGCGTTTCCTACAATGAGCAGTTCTTC	CASSRGLAGGVSYNEQFF
.	.	TRBV10-3	TRBJ1-1	TGTGCCATCAGTGAGAGACAACAAAACACTGAAGCTTTCTTT	CAISERQQNTEAFF